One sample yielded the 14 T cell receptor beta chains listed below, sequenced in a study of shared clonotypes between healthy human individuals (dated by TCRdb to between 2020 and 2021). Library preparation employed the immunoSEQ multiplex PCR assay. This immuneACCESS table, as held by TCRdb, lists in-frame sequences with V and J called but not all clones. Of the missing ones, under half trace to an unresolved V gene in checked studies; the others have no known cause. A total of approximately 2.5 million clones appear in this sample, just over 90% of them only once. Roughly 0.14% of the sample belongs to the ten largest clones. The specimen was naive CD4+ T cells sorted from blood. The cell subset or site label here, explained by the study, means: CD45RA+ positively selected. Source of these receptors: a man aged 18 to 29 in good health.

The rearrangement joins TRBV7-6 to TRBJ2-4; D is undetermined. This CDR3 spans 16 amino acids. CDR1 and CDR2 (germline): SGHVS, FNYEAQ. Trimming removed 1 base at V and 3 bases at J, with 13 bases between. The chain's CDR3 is CASSLGAPGGKNIQYF. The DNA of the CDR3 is TGTGCCAGCAGCTTAGGGGCTCCCGGTGGCAAAAACATTCAGTACTTC.

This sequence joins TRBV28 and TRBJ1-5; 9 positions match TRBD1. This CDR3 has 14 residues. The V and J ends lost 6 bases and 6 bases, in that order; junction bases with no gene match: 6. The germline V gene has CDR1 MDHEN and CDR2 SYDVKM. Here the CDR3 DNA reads TGTGCCAGCAGGCCACAGGGGGCGAGTCAGCCCCAGCATTTT. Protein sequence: CASRPQGASQPQHF.

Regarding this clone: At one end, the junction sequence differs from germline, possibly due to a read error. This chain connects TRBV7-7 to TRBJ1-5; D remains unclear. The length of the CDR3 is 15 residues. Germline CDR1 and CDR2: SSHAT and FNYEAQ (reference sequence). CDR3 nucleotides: TGTGCTAGCAGCTTAAGCCCGGTGGGCAATCAGCCCCAGCATTTT. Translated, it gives CASSLSPVGNQPQHF.

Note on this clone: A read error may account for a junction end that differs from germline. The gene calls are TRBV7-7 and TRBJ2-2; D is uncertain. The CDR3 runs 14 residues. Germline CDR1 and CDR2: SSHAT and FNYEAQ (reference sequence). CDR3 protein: CASSEMAAPGELFF. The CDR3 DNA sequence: TGTGCTAGCAGCGAAATGGCGGCCCCGGGGGAGCTGTTTTTT.

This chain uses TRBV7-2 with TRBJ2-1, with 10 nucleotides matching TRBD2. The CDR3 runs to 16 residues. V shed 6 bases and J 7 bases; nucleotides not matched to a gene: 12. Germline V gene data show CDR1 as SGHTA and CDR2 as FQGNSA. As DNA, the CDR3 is TGTGCCAGCAGTAACAATCCGGGACTAGCGAGGAATGAGCAGTTCTTC. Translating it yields CASSNNPGLARNEQFF. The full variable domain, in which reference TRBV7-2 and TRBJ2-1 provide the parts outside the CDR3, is GAGVSQSPSNKVTEKGKDVELRCDPISGHTALYWYRQSLGQGLEFLIYFQGNSAPDKSGLPSDRFSAERTGGSVSTLTIQRTQQEDSAVYLCASSNNPGLARNEQFFGPGTRLTVL.

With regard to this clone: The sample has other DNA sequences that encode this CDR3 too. In DNA form, the CDR3 reads TGCGCCAGCAGCCGAGGTGGGGGCACAGATACGCAGTATTTT. It yields the protein CASSRGGGTDTQYF. V gene TRBV5-1 combines with J gene TRBJ2-3; D gene unclear. V shed 4 bases and J shed 1 base, with 10 bases lying between them. The CDR3 is made up of 14 amino acids. The germline CDR1 and CDR2 sequences are SGHRS and YFSETQ. Supplemented by reference TRBV5-1 and TRBJ2-3, the full variable domain reads KAGVTQTPRYLIKTRGQQVTLSCSPISGHRSVSWYQQTPGQGLQFLFEYFSETQRNKGNFPGRFSGRQFSNSRSEMNVSTLELGDSALYLCASSRGGGTDTQYFGPGTRLTVL.

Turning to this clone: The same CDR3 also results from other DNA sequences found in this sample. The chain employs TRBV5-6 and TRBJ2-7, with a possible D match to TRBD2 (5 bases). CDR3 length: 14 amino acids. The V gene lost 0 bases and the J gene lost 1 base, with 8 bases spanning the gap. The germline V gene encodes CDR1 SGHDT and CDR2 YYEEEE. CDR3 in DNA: TGTGCCAGCAGCTTGGCCGGGAATTCCTACGAGCAGTACTTC. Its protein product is CASSLAGNSYEQYF.

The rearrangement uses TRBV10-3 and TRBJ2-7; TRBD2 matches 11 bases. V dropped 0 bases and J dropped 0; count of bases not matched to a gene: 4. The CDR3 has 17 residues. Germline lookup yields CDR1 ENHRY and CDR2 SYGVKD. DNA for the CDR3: TGTGCCATCAGTGAGTCGCGTGGACTAGCGGGCTCCTACGAGCAGTACTTC. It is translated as CAISESRGLAGSYEQYF.

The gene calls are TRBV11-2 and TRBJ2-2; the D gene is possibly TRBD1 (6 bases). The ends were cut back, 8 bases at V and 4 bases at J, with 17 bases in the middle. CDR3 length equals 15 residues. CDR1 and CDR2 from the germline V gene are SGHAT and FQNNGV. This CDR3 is CASLEGGVRTGELFF. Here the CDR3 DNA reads TGTGCCAGCTTAGAAGGGGGAGTGCGCACCGGGGAGCTGTTTTTT.

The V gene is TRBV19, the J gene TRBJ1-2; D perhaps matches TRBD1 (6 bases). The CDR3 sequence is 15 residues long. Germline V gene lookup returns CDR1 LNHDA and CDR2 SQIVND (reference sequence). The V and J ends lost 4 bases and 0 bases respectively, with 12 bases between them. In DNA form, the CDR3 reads TGTGCCAGTAGTACTCAGAGGGGGACTAACTATGGCTACACCTTC. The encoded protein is CASSTQRGTNYGYTF.

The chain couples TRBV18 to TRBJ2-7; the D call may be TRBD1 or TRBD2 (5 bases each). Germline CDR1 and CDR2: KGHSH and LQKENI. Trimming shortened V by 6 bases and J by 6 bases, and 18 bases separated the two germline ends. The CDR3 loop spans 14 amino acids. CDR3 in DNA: TGTGCCAGCTCGTCGGGACGGCGTCCTGCCGAGCAGTACTTC. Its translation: CASSSGRRPAEQYF.

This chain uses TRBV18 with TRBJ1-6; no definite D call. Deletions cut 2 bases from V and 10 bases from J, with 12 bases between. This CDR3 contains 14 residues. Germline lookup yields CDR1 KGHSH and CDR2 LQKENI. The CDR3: CASSPNSGESPLHF. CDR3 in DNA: TGTGCCAGCTCACCAAATTCAGGTGAATCACCCCTCCACTTT. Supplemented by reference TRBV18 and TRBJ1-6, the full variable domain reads NAGVMQNPRHLVRRRGQEARLRCSPMKGHSHVYWYRQLPEEGLKFMVYLQKENIIDESGMPKERFSAEFPKEGPSILRIQQVVRGDSAAYFCASSPNSGESPLHFGNGTRLTVT.

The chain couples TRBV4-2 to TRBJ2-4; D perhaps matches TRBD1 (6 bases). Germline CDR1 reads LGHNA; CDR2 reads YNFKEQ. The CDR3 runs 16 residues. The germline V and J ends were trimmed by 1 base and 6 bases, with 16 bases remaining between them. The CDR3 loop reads CASSQVGAGERNIQYF. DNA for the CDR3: TGTGCCAGCAGCCAAGTTGGGGCAGGGGAGAGAAACATTCAGTACTTC.

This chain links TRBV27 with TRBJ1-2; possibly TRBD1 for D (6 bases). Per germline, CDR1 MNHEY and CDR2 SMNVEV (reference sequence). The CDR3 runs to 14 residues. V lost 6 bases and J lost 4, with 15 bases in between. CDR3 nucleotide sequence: TGTGCCAGCAGCCGTACAGGGTCGACCTATGGCTACACCTTC. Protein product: CASSRTGSTYGYTF.